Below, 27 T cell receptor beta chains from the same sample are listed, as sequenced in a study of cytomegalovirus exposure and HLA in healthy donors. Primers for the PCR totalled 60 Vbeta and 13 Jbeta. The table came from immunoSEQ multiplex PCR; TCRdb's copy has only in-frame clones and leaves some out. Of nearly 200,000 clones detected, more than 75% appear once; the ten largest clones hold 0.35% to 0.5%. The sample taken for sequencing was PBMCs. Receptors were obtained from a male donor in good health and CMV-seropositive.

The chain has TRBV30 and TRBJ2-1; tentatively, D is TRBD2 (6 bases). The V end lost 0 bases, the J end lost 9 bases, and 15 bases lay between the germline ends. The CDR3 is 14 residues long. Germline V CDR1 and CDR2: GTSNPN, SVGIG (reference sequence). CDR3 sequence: CAWSVLREVGEQFF. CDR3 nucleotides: TGTGCCTGGAGTGTTCTGAGGGAGGTGGGTGAGCAGTTCTTC.

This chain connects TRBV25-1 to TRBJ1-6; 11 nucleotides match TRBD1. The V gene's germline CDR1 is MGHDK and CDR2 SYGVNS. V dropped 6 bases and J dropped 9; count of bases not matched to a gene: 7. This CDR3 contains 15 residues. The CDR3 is CASRSGQGDFSPLHF. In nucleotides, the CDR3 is TGTGCCAGCAGATCGGGACAGGGGGATTTTTCACCCCTCCACTTT.

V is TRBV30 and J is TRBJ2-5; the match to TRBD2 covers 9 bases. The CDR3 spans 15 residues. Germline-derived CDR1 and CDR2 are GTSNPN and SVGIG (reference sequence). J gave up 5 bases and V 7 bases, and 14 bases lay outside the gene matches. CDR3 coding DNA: TGTGCCTCATCTAGCGGGGTTCCTTATCGGGAGACCCAGTACTTC. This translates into CASSSGVPYRETQYF.

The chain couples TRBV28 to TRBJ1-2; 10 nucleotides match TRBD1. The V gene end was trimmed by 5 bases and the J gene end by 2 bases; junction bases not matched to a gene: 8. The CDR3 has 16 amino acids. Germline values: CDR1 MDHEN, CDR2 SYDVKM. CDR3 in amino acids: CASSLPGQGVNYGYTF. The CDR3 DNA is TGTGCCAGCAGTCTACCCGGACAGGGGGTGAACTATGGCTACACCTTC.

This CDR3 reads CASSSTSKDEQYF. The CDR3 DNA is TGTGCCAGCAGCTCGACTAGCAAGGACGAGCAGTACTTC. V gene TRBV7-9 combines with J gene TRBJ2-7; 7 bases match TRBD2. Looked up from germline, CDR1 is SEHNR and CDR2 is FQNEAQ (reference sequence). Germline trimming cut 4 bases from V and 5 bases from J; bases unmatched to any gene: 5. CDR3 length: 13 amino acids.

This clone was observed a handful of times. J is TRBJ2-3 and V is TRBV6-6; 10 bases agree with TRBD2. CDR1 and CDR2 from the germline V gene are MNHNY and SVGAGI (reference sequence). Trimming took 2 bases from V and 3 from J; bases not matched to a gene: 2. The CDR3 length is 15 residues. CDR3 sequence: CASSYSGRATDTQYF. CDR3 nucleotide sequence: TGTGCCAGCAGTTACAGCGGGAGGGCAACAGATACGCAGTATTTT.

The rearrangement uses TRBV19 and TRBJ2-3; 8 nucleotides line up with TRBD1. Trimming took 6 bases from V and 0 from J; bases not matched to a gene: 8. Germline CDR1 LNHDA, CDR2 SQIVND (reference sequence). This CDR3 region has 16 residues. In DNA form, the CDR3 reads TGTGCCAGTAGCGCCCGGACAGGGCGAAGCACAGATACGCAGTATTTT. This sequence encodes CASSARTGRSTDTQYF.

CDR3 bases: TGTGCCAGCAGCTTAAATCGGAACACTGAAGCTTTCTTT. The encoded protein is CASSLNRNTEAFF. The chain uses TRBV11-2 and TRBJ1-1, with D unclear. The CDR3 length is 13 residues. V was shortened by 2 bases and J by 1 base, with 5 bases between the two germline ends. Germline CDR1 and CDR2: SGHAT and FQNNGV.

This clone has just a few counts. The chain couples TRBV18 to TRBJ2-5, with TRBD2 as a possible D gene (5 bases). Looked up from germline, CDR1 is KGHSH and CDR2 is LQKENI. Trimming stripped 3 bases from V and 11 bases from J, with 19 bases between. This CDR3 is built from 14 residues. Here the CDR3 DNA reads TGTGCCAGCTCACCTCTAAAGGAGCTACGAGGGCAGTACTTC. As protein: CASSPLKELRGQYF.

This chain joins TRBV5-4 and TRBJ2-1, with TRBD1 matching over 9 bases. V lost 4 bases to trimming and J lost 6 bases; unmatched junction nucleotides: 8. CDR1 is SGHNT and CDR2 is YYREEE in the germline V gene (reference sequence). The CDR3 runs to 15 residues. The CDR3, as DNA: TGTGCCAGCAGCGTGGACAGGGGAGGTTTCAATGAGCAGTTCTTC. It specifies CASSVDRGGFNEQFF. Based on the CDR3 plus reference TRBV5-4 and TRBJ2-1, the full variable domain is ETGVTQSPTHLIKTRGQQVTLRCSSQSGHNTVSWYQQALGQGPQFIFQYYREEENGRGNFPPRFSGLQFPNYSSELNVNALELDDSALYLCASSVDRGGFNEQFFGPGTRLTVL.

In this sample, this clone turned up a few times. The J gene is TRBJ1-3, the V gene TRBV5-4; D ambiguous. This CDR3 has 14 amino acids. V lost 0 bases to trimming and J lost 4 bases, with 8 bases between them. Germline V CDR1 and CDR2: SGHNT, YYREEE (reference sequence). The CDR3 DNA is TGTGCCAGCAGCTTGGCGGGTGGAGGAAACACCATATATTTT. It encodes CASSLAGGGNTIYF.

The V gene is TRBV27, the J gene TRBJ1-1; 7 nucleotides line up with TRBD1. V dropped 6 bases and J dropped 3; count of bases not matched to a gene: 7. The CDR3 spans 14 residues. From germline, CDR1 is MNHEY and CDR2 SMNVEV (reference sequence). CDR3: CASSPRQGDTEAFF. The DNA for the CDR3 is TGTGCCAGCAGCCCTCGTCAGGGGGACACTGAAGCTTTCTTT.

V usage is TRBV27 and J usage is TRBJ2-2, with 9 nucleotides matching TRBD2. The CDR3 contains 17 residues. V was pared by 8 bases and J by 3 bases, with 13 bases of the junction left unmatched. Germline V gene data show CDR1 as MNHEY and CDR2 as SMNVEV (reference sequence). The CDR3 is CASSGTSLSADTGELFF. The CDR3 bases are TGTGCCAGCTCCGGGACTAGCCTCTCGGCGGACACCGGGGAGCTGTTTTTT.

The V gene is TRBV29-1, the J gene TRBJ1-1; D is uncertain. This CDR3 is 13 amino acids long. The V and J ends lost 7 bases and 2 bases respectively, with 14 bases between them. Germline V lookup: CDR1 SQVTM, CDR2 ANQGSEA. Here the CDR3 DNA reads TGCAGCGGAGGATCGGGAGGAAACACTGAAGCTTTCTTT. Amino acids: CSGGSGGNTEAFF. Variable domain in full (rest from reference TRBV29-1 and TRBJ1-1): SAVISQKPSRDICQRGTSLTIQCQVDSQVTMMFWYRQQPGQSLTLIATANQGSEATYESGFVIDKFPISRPNLTFSTLTVSNMSPEDSSIYLCSGGSGGNTEAFFGQGTRLTVV.

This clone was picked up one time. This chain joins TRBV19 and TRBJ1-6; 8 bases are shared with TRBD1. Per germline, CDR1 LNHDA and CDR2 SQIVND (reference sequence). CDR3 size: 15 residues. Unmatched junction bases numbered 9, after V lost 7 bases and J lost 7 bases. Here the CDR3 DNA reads TGTGCCAGTATCCTAAGGACAGGGTGGAATTCACCCCTCCACTTT. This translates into CASILRTGWNSPLHF.

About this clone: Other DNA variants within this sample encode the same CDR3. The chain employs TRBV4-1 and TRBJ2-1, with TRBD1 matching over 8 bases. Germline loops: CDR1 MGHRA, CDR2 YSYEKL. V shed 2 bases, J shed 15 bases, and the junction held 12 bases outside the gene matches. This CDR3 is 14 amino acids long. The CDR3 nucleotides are TGCGCCAGCAGCCAAACCGGGACAGGAGATTTGTGGTTCTTC. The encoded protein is CASSQTGTGDLWFF.

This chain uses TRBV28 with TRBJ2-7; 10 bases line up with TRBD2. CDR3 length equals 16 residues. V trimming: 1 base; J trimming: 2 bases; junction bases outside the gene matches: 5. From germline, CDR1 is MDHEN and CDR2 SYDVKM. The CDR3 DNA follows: TGTGCCAGCAGTTTATCCTTCCTAGCGGGAGCCTACGAGCAGTACTTC. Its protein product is CASSLSFLAGAYEQYF.

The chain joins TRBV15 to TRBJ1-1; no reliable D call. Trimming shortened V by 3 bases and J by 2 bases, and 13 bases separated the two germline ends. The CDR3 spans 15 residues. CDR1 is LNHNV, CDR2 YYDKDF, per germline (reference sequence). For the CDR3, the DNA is TGTGCCACCAGCAGTCCCGGGAGGGCCAACACTGAAGCTTTCTTT. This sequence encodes CATSSPGRANTEAFF.

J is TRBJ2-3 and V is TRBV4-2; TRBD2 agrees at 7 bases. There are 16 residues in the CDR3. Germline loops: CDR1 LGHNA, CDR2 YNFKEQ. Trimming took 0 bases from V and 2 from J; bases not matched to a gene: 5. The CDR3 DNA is TGTGCCAGCAGCCAAGACCCGGGGGGTTCCACAGATACGCAGTATTTT. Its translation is CASSQDPGGSTDTQYF.

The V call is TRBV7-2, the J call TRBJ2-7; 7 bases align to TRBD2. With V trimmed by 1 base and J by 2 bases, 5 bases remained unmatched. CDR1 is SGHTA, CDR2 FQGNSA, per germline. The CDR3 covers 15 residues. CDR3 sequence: CASSLVAGETYEQYF. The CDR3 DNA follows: TGTGCCAGCAGCTTAGTTGCGGGAGAGACCTACGAGCAGTACTTC.

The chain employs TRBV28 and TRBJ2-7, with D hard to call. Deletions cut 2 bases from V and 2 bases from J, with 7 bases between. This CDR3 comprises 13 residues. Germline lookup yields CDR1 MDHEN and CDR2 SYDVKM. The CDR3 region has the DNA TGTGCCAGCAGTTTAACTACAACCTACGAGCAGTACTTC. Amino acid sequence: CASSLTTTYEQYF.

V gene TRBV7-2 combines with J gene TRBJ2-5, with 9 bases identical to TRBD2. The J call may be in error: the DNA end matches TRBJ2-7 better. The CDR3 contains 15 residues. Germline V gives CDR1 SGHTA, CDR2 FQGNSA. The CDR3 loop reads CASSRSSGSSYEQYF. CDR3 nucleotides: TGTGCCAGCAGCCGAAGTAGCGGGAGCTCCTACGAGCAGTACTTC.

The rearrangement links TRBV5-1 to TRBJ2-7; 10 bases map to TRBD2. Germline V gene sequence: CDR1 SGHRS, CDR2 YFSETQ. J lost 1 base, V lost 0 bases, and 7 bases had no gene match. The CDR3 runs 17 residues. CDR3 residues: CASSLDLSGRLSYEQYF. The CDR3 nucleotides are TGCGCCAGCAGCTTGGATCTTAGCGGGAGGCTTTCCTACGAGCAGTACTTC. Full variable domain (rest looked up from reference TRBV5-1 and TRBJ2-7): KAGVTQTPRYLIKTRGQQVTLSCSPISGHRSVSWYQQTPGQGLQFLFEYFSETQRNKGNFPGRFSGRQFSNSRSEMNVSTLELGDSALYLCASSLDLSGRLSYEQYFGPGTRLTVT.

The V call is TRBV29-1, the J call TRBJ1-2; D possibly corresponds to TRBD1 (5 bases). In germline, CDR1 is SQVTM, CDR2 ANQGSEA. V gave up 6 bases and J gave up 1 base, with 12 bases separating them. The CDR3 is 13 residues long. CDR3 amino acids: CSVARASNYGYTF. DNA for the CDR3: TGCAGCGTGGCCAGGGCGAGTAACTATGGCTACACCTTC.

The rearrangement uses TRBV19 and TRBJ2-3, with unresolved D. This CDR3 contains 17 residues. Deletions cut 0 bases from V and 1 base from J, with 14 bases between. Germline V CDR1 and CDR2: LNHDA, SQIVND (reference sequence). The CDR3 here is CASSIESLSSGTDTQYF. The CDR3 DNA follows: TGTGCCAGTAGTATAGAATCCCTGTCGAGCGGCACAGATACGCAGTATTTT.

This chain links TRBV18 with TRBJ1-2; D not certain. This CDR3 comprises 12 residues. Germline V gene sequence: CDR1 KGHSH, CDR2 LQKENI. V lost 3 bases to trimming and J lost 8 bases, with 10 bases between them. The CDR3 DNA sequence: TGTGCCAGCTCACCCGGGTGGTCGGGCTACACCTTC. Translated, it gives CASSPGWSGYTF.

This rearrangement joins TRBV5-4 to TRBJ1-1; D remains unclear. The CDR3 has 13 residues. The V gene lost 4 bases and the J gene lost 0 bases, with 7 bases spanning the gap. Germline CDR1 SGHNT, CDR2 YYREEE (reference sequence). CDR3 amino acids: CASSPPMNTEAFF. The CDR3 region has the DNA TGTGCCAGCAGCCCCCCCATGAACACTGAAGCTTTCTTT.